The following is a TCR beta chain sequence with its context. The data originate from a study of Ad26.COV2.S vaccination and SARS-CoV-2 variants. TCRdb's copy holds only in-frame clones and misses some; the assay was immunoSEQ multiplex PCR. Found here are 40,000 to 55,000 clones, approximately 80% of them singletons; the top ten hold about half. Germline loops: CDR1 MNHNY, CDR2 SVGAGI (reference sequence). The CDR3 consists of 21 residues. The J segment lost 3 bases and the V segment lost 5 bases, leaving 20 bases of the junction unmatched. The chain uses TRBV6-6 and TRBJ2-6; 9 nucleotides agree with TRBD2. The sample here was peripheral blood, taken after recovery from COVID-19. The clonotype comes from a human donor who had recovered from COVID-19. CDR3: CASSPPRSQRGVRDGANVLTF. In DNA form, the CDR3 reads TGTGCCAGCAGTCCTCCCCGCAGCCAGCGGGGGGTTCGAGATGGGGCCAACGTCCTGACTTTC.